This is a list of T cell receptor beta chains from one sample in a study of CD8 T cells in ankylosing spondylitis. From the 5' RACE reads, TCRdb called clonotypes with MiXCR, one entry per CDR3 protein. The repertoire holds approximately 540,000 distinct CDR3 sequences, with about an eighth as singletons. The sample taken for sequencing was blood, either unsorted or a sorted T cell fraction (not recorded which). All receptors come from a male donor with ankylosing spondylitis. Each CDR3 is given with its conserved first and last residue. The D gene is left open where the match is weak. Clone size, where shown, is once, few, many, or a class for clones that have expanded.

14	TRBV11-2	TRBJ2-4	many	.	CASSPRKGNNIQYF	TGTGCCAGCAGCCCACGCAAGGGTAACAACATTCAGTACTTC
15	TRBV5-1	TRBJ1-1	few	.	CASSLRGGGNTEAFF	TGCGCCAGCAGCTTGAGGGGAGGGGGGAACACTGAAGCTTTCTTT
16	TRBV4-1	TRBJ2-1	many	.	CASSQVELVMGNEQFF	TGCGCCAGCAGCCAAGTTGAATTAGTGATGGGCAATGAGCAGTTCTTC
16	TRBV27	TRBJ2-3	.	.	CASSFPRTLSTDTQYF	TGTGCCAGCAGTTTTCCAAGGACGCTTAGCACAGATACGCAGTATTTT
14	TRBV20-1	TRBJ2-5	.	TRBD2	CSATTSGIRGTQYF	TGCAGTGCTACGACTAGCGGGATTAGGGGGACCCAGTACTTC
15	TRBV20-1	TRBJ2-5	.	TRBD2	CSAATSGRGVETQYF	TGCAGTGCCGCGACTAGCGGGAGAGGTGTGGAGACCCAGTACTTC
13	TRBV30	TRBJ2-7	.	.	CAWSVSRGYEQYF	TGTGCCTGGAGTGTGTCTCGAGGCTACGAGCAGTACTTC
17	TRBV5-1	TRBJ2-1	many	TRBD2	CASSLGLAGFSYNEQFF	TGCGCCAGCAGCTTGGGACTAGCGGGATTCTCCTACAATGAGCAGTTCTTC
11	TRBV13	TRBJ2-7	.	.	CASGGNYEQYF	TGTGCCAGCGGGGGCAACTACGAGCAGTACTTC
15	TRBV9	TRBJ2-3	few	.	CAGGPAGGSTDTQYF	TGTGCCGGAGGCCCTGCCGGGGGCAGCACAGATACGCAGTATTTT
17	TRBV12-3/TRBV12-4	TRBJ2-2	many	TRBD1	CASSWTGGLVNTGELFF	TGTGCCAGCAGTTGGACAGGGGGATTAGTGAACACCGGGGAGCTGTTTTTT
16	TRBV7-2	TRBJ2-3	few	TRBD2	CASSSSSGRGGDTQYF	TGTGCCAGCAGCTCCTCTAGCGGGAGGGGAGGCGATACGCAGTATTTT
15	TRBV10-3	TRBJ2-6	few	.	CAIRSAGSGANVLTF	TGTGCCATCAGAAGCGCGGGCTCTGGGGCCAACGTCCTGACTTTC
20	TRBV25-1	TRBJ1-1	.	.	CASSEFDNNAGAAGNTEAFF	TGTGCCAGCAGTGAATTTGATAATAACGCCGGGGCGGCGGGAAACACTGAAGCTTTCTTT
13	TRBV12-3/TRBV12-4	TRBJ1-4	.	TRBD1	CASRTGKGEKLFF	TGTGCCAGCAGGACAGGGAAAGGTGAAAAACTGTTTTTT
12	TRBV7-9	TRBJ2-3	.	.	CASRSEADTQYF	TGTGCCAGCAGGTCGGAGGCAGATACGCAGTATTTT
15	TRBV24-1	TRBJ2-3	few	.	CATSDSSGTQDTQYF	TGTGCCACCAGTGATTCCTCCGGGACCCAAGATACGCAGTATTTT
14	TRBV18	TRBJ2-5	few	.	CASSRRVLEETQYF	TGTGCCAGCTCACGCCGTGTCTTAGAAGAGACCCAGTACTTC
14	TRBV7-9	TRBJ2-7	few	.	CASSLLSNSYEQYF	TGTGCCAGCAGCTTACTTTCTAACTCCTACGAGCAGTACTTC
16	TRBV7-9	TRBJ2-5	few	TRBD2	CACSPGRTSGQETQYF	TGTGCCTGCAGCCCGGGCCGGACTAGCGGTCAAGAGACCCAGTACTTC
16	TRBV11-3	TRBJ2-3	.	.	CASSLGRSSGTDTQYF	TGTGCCAGCAGCTTAGGCAGGTCTTCGGGCACAGATACGCAGTATTTT
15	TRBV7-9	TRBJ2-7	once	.	CASSSPRREDYEQYF	TGTGCCAGCAGCTCCCCCCGGAGGGAGGACTACGAGCAGTACTTC
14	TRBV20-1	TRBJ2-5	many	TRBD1	CSAGQVLGKETQYF	TGCAGTGCGGGACAGGTCCTGGGGAAAGAGACCCAGTACTTC
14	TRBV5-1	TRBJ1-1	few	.	CASSVDSMNTEAFF	TGCGCCAGCAGCGTGGACAGCATGAACACTGAAGCTTTCTTT
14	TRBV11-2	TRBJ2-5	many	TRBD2	CASSPSGTQRTQYF	TGTGCCAGCAGCCCTAGCGGGACCCAACGGACCCAGTACTTC
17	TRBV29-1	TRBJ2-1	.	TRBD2	CSVQGGLAGGLNNEQFF	TGCAGCGTACAGGGGGGACTAGCGGGAGGTCTAAACAATGAGCAGTTCTTC
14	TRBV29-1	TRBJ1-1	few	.	CSVETGVAATEAFF	TGCAGCGTTGAAACCGGGGTGGCGGCGACTGAAGCTTTCTTT
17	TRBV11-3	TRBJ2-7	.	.	CASSPYRQGLDSYEQYF	TGTGCCAGCAGCCCTTACAGGCAGGGACTCGATTCCTACGAGCAGTACTTC
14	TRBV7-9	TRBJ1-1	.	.	CASSLSAGIAEAFF	TGTGCCAGCAGCTTATCAGCAGGAATCGCTGAAGCTTTCTTT
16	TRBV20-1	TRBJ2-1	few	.	CSASGGAGRVANEQFF	TGCAGTGCTAGTGGCGGTGCGGGACGGGTGGCCAATGAGCAGTTCTTC
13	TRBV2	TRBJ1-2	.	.	CASGRDIAGGYTF	TGTGCCAGCGGACGGGACATAGCAGGTGGCTACACCTTC
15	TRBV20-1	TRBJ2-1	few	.	CSARDLDYSYNEQFF	TGCAGTGCTAGAGATCTGGATTACTCCTACAATGAGCAGTTCTTC
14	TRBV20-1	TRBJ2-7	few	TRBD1	CSVVNAGQGYEQYF	TGCAGTGTCGTAAATGCCGGACAGGGTTACGAGCAGTACTTC
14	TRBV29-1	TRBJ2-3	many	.	CSVEDSRRGDTQYF	TGCAGCGTTGAAGATTCGCGGAGGGGAGATACGCAGTATTTT
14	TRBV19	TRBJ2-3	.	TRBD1	CASSTPDRGNTQYF	TGTGCCAGTAGTACCCCCGACAGGGGTAATACGCAGTATTTT
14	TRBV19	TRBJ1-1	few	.	CASSISGSNTEAFF	TGTGCCAGTAGTATTTCAGGGTCCAACACTGAAGCTTTCTTT
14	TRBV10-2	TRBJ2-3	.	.	CASSMGAQTDTQYF	TGCGCCAGCAGCATGGGGGCGCAAACAGATACGCAGTATTTT
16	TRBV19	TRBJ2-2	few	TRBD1	CASSRRTGMNTGELFF	TGTGCCAGTAGTAGACGGACAGGGATGAACACCGGGGAGCTGTTTTTT
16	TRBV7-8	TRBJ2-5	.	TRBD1	CASSLEGTVNQETQYF	TGTGCCAGCAGCTTAGAAGGGACAGTCAATCAAGAGACCCAGTACTTC
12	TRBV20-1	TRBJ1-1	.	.	CSAILQNTEAFF	TGCAGTGCTATTCTCCAGAACACTGAAGCTTTCTTT
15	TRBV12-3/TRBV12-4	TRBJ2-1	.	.	CASSAPGTPYNEQFF	TGTGCCAGCAGTGCCCCCGGGACTCCCTACAATGAGCAGTTCTTC
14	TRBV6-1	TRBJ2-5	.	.	CAIRAQGLEETQYF	TGTGCCATTCGTGCACAGGGATTAGAAGAGACCCAGTACTTC
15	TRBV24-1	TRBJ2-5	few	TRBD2	CATSDPGGGRETQYF	TGTGCCACCAGTGATCCGGGCGGCGGGAGAGAGACCCAGTACTTC
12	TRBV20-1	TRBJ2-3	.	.	CSARGGPDTQYF	TGCAGTGCCAGGGGAGGGCCAGATACGCAGTATTTT
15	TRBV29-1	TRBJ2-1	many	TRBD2	CSVEEGTSGGNEQFF	TGCAGCGTTGAAGAAGGGACTAGCGGGGGCAATGAGCAGTTCTTC
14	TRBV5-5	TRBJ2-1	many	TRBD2	CASSRSGLGNEQFF	TGTGCCAGCAGCCGTAGCGGGCTGGGGAATGAGCAGTTCTTC
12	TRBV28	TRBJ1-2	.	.	CASTVTNYGYTF	TGTGCCAGCACAGTCACTAACTATGGCTACACCTTC
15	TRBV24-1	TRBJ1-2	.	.	CATSDPADGEYGYTF	TGTGCCACCAGTGATCCAGCGGACGGAGAGTATGGCTACACCTTC
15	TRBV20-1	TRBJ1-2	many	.	CSARDMEGVGWGYTF	TGCAGTGCTAGAGATATGGAGGGGGTCGGGTGGGGCTACACCTTC
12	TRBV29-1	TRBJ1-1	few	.	CSVEYKGVEAFF	TGCAGCGTTGAATATAAGGGCGTTGAAGCTTTCTTT
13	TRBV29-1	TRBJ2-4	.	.	CSAGLTASNIQYF	TGCAGCGCTGGATTGACGGCATCGAACATTCAGTACTTC
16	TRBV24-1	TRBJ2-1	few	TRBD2	CATSDSLAASYNEQFF	TGTGCCACCAGTGATTCCCTAGCGGCCTCCTACAATGAGCAGTTCTTC
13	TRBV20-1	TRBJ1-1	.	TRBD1	CSATATGVREAFF	TGCAGTGCTACCGCGACAGGGGTACGGGAAGCTTTCTTT
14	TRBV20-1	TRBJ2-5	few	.	CSASLDTSQETQYF	TGCAGTGCTAGTCTGGACACCTCTCAAGAGACCCAGTACTTC
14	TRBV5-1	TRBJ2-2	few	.	CASSFDRPWGELFF	TGCGCCAGCAGTTTCGACAGGCCGTGGGGGGAGCTGTTTTTT
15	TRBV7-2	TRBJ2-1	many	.	CASSLAMTTYNEQFF	TGTGCCAGCAGCTTAGCGATGACTACATACAATGAGCAGTTCTTC
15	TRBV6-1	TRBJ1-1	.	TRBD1	CASTPARQGNTEAFF	TGTGCCAGCACCCCCGCGAGACAGGGGAACACTGAAGCTTTCTTT
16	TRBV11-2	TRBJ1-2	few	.	CASSLDILPYSYGYTF	TGTGCCAGCAGCTTAGATATATTACCATATTCCTATGGCTACACCTTC
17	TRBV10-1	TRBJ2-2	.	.	CASSESRIGQNTGELFF	TGCGCCAGCAGTGAGTCGAGGATTGGTCAGAACACCGGGGAGCTGTTTTTT